The sequence of this TCR beta chain was determined in a study of vaccination effects on CD4 cells after COVID-19. After expansion with viral peptide pools in the ViraFEST assay, antigen-specific CD4+ T cells were sequenced. At the end of roughly ten days of culture, CD4+ T cells were isolated. Previously uninfected by SARS-CoV-2, the vaccine recipients also showed negative nucleocapsid antibodies. As concerns this clone: Antigen: not known.

Libraries were prepared by immunoSEQ multiplex PCR; TCRdb keeps only in-frame clonotypes and omits some of them. The sample lists roughly 20,000 clones, over 60% occurring once. This CDR3 is built from 18 residues. After removal of 7 bases from V and 2 bases from J, the junction contained 17 bases not matched to a gene. From germline, CDR1 is KGHDR and CDR2 SFDVKD. The sequenced sample was CD4+ T cells from PBMCs cultured with HCoV-NL63 spike peptides, obtained before COVID-19 vaccination. The chain couples TRBV24-1 to TRBJ2-7; TRBD2 matches 9 bases. The clonotype was recovered from a human donor who received a COVID-19 vaccine. The CDR3 spells CATSPGVSGRGAPYEQYF. CDR3 nucleotide sequence: TGTGCCACCAGCCCCGGGGTTAGCGGGAGAGGGGCCCCCTACGAGCAGTACTTC.